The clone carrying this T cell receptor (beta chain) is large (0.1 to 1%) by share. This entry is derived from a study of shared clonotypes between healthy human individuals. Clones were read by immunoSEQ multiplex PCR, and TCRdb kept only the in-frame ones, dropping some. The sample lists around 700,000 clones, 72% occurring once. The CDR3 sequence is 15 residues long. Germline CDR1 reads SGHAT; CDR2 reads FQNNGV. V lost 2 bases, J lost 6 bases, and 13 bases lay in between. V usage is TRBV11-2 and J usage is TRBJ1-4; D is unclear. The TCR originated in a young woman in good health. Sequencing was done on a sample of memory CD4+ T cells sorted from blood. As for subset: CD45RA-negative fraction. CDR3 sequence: CASSLLRELDEKLFF. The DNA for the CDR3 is TGTGCCAGCAGCTTACTAAGGGAATTAGATGAAAAACTGTTTTTT. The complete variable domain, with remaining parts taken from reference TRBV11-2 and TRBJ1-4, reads EAGVAQSPRYKIIEKRQSVAFWCNPISGHATLYWYQQILGQGPKLLIQFQNNGVVDDSQLPKDRFSAERLKGVDSTLKIQPAKLEDSAVYLCASSLLRELDEKLFFGSGTQLSVL.